At least ten counts were recorded for the clone carrying this T cell receptor beta chain. This CDR3 contains 12 residues. Trimming removed 2 bases from V and 3 bases from J, with 1 base in between. The germline gives CDR1 LGHDT, CDR2 YNNKEL (reference sequence). The data belong to a study of T cells of healthy individuals. TCRdb reprocessed the 5' RACE reads with MiXCR, giving one entry per CDR3 protein. The sample shows about 100,000 distinct CDR3 sequences, around 17% of them seen only once. This chain connects TRBV3-1 to TRBJ2-2; D not certain. The receptor was derived from a human donor in good health. The DNA of the CDR3 is TGTGCCAGCAGCCAATACACCGGGGAGCTGTTTTTT. Its translation: CASSQYTGELFF.